This T cell receptor beta chain was found in a study of radiotherapy plus CTLA-4 blockade in lung cancer. Study outcomes and limitations: Early blood T cell clone dynamics, with interferon-beta, were reported to best predict response.

From germline, CDR1 is MNHNY and CDR2 SVGAGI (reference sequence). This CDR3 spans 13 amino acids. Trimming removed 5 bases from V and 1 base from J; junction bases left unmatched: 0. TCRdb's table, derived via immunoSEQ multiplex PCR, lists solely in-frame clones and lacks some. This sample has about 80,000 clones, with 78% found just once. As for this clone: Its specificity is unknown.

Specimen: peripheral blood, collected from a patient treated with radiotherapy plus ipilimumab. This chain connects TRBV6-6 to TRBJ2-3; 7 bases map to TRBD1. This TCR was recovered from a human donor with non-small cell lung cancer whose response to radiotherapy plus ipilimumab could not be evaluated. Some clones in this sample may be carry-over from other donors' samples. The CDR3 is CASSGTGTDTQYF. In nucleotides, the CDR3 is TGTGCCAGCAGTGGGACAGGCACAGATACGCAGTATTTT.